The sequence of this T cell receptor (beta chain) was determined in a study of beta chain features in type 1 diabetes. As every portion of the isolated RNA was reverse transcribed, the sequencing read expressed TCRB transcripts. Sequencing used immunoSEQ multiplex PCR; TCRdb keeps in-frame clones, though not all of them. The data contain nearly 350,000 clones, roughly 9% of them seen just once; the ten biggest clones take up 0.95% to 1.1%. Broader study findings: In every one of the four CD4+ subsets, TCRB CDR3s were moderately but significantly shorter in Type 1 diabetes patients.

Trimming removed 7 bases from V and 5 bases from J; junction bases left unmatched: 6. The CDR3 covers 14 residues. Germline V gene lookup returns CDR1 SQVTM and CDR2 ANQGSEA. This clone turned up a few times. Its cognate antigen is unknown. The clonotype was recovered from a man between 25 and 39 years old with type 1 diabetes. The material sequenced was central memory CD4+ T cells from blood. The chain has TRBV29-1 and TRBJ1-6; the match to TRBD1 covers 9 bases. In DNA form, the CDR3 reads TGCAGCGCACAACAGGGGGCAGATAATTCACCCCTCCACTTT. It translates to CSAQQGADNSPLHF.